This TCR beta chain was found in a study of beta chain features in type 1 diabetes. Findings and caveats of the study: Moderate but significant shortening of TCRB CDR3s was recorded in all four CD4+ subsets from Type 1 diabetes patients.

This clone has a count of ten or more. Its cognate antigen is unknown. Reverse transcription of all isolated RNA meant that expressed TCRB transcripts were sequenced. Profiled with immunoSEQ multiplex PCR; TCRdb holds only in-frame clones, not every one. This repertoire shows 150,000 or so clones, 9.7% found once; its top ten account for approximately 0.65%. V lost 7 bases and J 4 bases, leaving 13 bases between the germline ends. CDR1 and CDR2 from the germline V gene are SQVTM and ANQGSEA. The CDR3 spans 12 residues. This sequence joins TRBV29-1 and TRBJ1-2, with D tentatively TRBD1 (6 bases). The TCR sequence derives from a woman between 35 and 50 years old in good health. The sample comprised central memory CD4+ T cells from blood. The CDR3 here is CSAGEGGYGYTF. The CDR3 DNA reads as TGCAGCGCAGGGGAGGGAGGCTATGGCTACACCTTC.